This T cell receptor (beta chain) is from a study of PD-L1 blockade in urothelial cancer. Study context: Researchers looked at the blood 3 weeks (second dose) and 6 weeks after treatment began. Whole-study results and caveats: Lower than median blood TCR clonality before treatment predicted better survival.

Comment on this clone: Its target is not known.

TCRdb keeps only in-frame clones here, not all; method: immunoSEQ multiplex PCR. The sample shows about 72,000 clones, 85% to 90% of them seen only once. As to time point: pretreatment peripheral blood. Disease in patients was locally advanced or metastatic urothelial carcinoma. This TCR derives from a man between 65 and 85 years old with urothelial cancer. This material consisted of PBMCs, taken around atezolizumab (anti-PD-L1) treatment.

The CDR3 protein is CASSSLQRENHEQFF. CDR3 nucleotides: TGTGCCAGCAGCTCCCTCCAGCGGGAGAACCATGAGCAGTTCTTC. The rearrangement links TRBV5-6 to TRBJ2-1, with 8 bases fitting TRBD2. J lost 8 bases, V lost 3 bases, and 10 bases had no gene match. CDR3 length: 15 amino acids. Germline loops: CDR1 SGHDT, CDR2 YYEEEE.